Listed below are T cell receptor beta chains from one sample, sequenced in a study of CD8+ T cells in alopecia areata. Libraries were prepared by immunoSEQ multiplex PCR; TCRdb keeps only in-frame clonotypes and omits some of them. The top ten hold about 0.93% of the sample, which has about 270,000 clones, roughly 63% seen once. The sequencing here drew on CD4+ T cells sorted from blood, taken between weeks 51 and 54, from a patient treated with tofacitinib. The receptor set was obtained from a human donor with alopecia areata. Both conserved end residues are part of each CDR3. D genes are given only for firm matches. Clone size is stated in some rows and not others, as once, few, many or a class when expanded.

TRBJ2-7 | . | TRBV4-3 | TRBD2 | TGCGCCAGCAGCCAAGACTACCCGGGGGGTGTCGAGCAGTACTTC | CASSQDYPGGVEQYF
TRBJ2-7 | . | TRBV18 | . | TGTGCCAGCTCACCACCGACGTTTGGCGAGCAGTACTTC | CASSPPTFGEQYF
TRBJ2-7 | . | TRBV6-5 | . | TGTGCCAGCAGTCCCCTGGCGGCGACTACCTACGAGCAGTACTTC | CASSPLAATTYEQYF
TRBJ1-2 | . | TRBV30 | . | TGTGCCTGGAGTGTACGAGGATCTGGCTACACCTTC | CAWSVRGSGYTF
TRBJ2-7 | . | TRBV6-5 | TRBD2 | TGTGCCAGCAGTTACAACCTAGCGGGGATGCGCTACGAGCAGTACTTC | CASSYNLAGMRYEQYF
TRBJ2-5 | . | TRBV7-9 | . | TGTGCCAGCAGCTTAGGGCTAGCCCCAGAGACCCAGTACTTC | CASSLGLAPETQYF
TRBJ1-2 | few | TRBV27 | . | TGTGCCAGCAGTCTCGCTACGGGCAGGGCGGGGGACTATGGCTACACCTTC | CASSLATGRAGDYGYTF
TRBJ2-5 | . | TRBV5-4 | TRBD1 | TGTGCCAGCAGCTTGGGCGGGACAGGGAGGTCCCAAGAGACCCAGTACTTC | CASSLGGTGRSQETQYF
TRBJ2-3 | few | TRBV2 | . | TGTGCCAGCACGGATCTGGGAACGCAGTATTTT | CASTDLGTQYF
TRBJ2-4 | . | TRBV2 | . | TGTGCCAGCAGTGCAACCGCCTTAGGGAGCATTCAGTACTTC | CASSATALGSIQYF
TRBJ1-5 | few | TRBV2 | . | TGTGCCGGAGGGTTGGATAGCAATCAGCCCCAGCATTTT | CAGGLDSNQPQHF
TRBJ1-1 | few | TRBV29-1 | . | TGCAGCGCCCGAGGAACTGAAGCTTTCTTT | CSARGTEAFF
TRBJ2-1 | . | TRBV5-1 | . | TGCGCCAGCAGTCGGGACTCCGGCTCCTACAATGAGCAGTTCTTC | CASSRDSGSYNEQFF
TRBJ1-5 | . | TRBV2 | . | TGTGCCAGCAGGGGACATCTCAATCAGCCCCAGCATTTT | CASRGHLNQPQHF
TRBJ2-7 | . | TRBV29-1 | TRBD1 | TGCAGCGTTGGACAGGGCAGCTCCTACGAGCAGTACTTC | CSVGQGSSYEQYF
TRBJ2-7 | . | TRBV4-2 | . | TGTGCCAGCAGCCCCTGGCGAGGGGGGGCCTACGAGCAGTACTTC | CASSPWRGGAYEQYF
TRBJ2-5 | . | TRBV29-1 | TRBD1 | TGCAGCGGAGGGACGGACAGGTTAGAGACCCAGTACTTC | CSGGTDRLETQYF
TRBJ1-2 | . | TRBV9 | TRBD1 | TGTGCCAGCAGCCCTCACCAGGACAGGGGCCGATTTGGATATGGCTACACCTTC | CASSPHQDRGRFGYGYTF
TRBJ2-7 | . | TRBV6-5 | TRBD1 | TGTGCCAGCAGTTCCCCCGGACAGGGGGCCTACGAGCAGTACTTC | CASSSPGQGAYEQYF
TRBJ2-2 | . | TRBV29-1 | TRBD2 | TGCAGCGTTGTGTCCGGGGGCCGAGGACTAGCGGGGATTTCCGGGGAGCTGTTTTTT | CSVVSGGRGLAGISGELFF
TRBJ1-6 | . | TRBV7-9 | TRBD1 | TGTGCCAGCAGCTTAGTGGGACAGTCTAATTCACCCCTCCACTTT | CASSLVGQSNSPLHF
TRBJ2-5 | few | TRBV2 | . | TGTGCCAGCAGCGACAGGACACCTCAAGAGACCCAGTACTTC | CASSDRTPQETQYF
TRBJ1-1 | . | TRBV2 | . | TGTGCCAGCAGTGAAGACCGAAACACTGAAGCTTTCTTT | CASSEDRNTEAFF
TRBJ2-5 | . | TRBV7-9 | . | TGTGCCAGCAGCTTACCTAGCGTATTTAAAGAGACCCAGTACTTC | CASSLPSVFKETQYF
TRBJ2-2 | . | TRBV6-5 | . | TGTGCCAGCAGTCAACGGGGAGACGCCGGGGAGCTGTTTTTT | CASSQRGDAGELFF
TRBJ1-5 | . | TRBV25-1 | TRBD1 | TGTGCCAGCAGTGGGGCAGGGGGACTTCAGCCCCAGCATTTT | CASSGAGGLQPQHF
TRBJ2-2 | . | TRBV9 | TRBD2 | TGTGCCAGCAGCCCCCGACTAGCACGATCCGGGGAGCTGTTTTTT | CASSPRLARSGELFF
TRBJ2-5 | . | TRBV15 | . | TGTGCCACCAGCTTGGTGGCTCTTAGCTTGGAGACCCAGTACTTC | CATSLVALSLETQYF
TRBJ2-7 | . | TRBV5-4 | . | TGTGCCAGCAGCGCCGACCCCTACGAGCAGTACTTC | CASSADPYEQYF
TRBJ2-3 | few | TRBV5-1 | . | TGCGCCAGCAGGAGACATAGGACAGATACGCAGTATTTT | CASRRHRTDTQYF
TRBJ1-2 | . | TRBV6-6 | . | TGTGCCAGCAGGTACCTAGAGGGGACCTATGGCTACACCTTC | CASRYLEGTYGYTF
TRBJ2-1 | . | TRBV30 | . | TGTGCCTGGAACGAAGTGAGGGGGACCTACAATGAGCAGTTCTTC | CAWNEVRGTYNEQFF
TRBJ2-7 | . | TRBV9 | TRBD1 | TGTGCCAGCAGCGTAGGGGTGACAGGGAACTCCTACGAGCAGTACTTC | CASSVGVTGNSYEQYF
TRBJ2-1 | . | TRBV5-1 | . | TGCGCCAGCAGCTTGACCGGTTCGGGTCCGGGCTTCTTC | CASSLTGSGPGFF
TRBJ1-6 | once | TRBV11-2 | . | TGTGCCAGCAGCTTGGAGGAGACAAGCCCCCTCCACTTT | CASSLEETSPLHF
TRBJ2-5 | . | TRBV5-4 | . | TGTGCCAGCAGCTTGTCGGGAGTCTTAGAGACCCAGTACTTC | CASSLSGVLETQYF
TRBJ2-2 | . | TRBV29-1 | . | TGCAGCGTTCGGACAGCTTCGAACACCGGGGAGCTGTTTTTT | CSVRTASNTGELFF
TRBJ2-5 | . | TRBV14 | . | TGTGCCAGCAGCCAAGAGACCCAGTACTTC | CASSQETQYF
TRBJ2-7 | . | TRBV5-1 | . | TGCGCCAGCAGCTGGGACGGTTCCTCCTACGAGCAGTACTTC | CASSWDGSSYEQYF
TRBJ2-2 | once | TRBV5-1 | TRBD2 | TGCGCCAGCAGCTTGGGACTAGCGGGGAACACCGGGGAGCTGTTTTTT | CASSLGLAGNTGELFF
TRBJ2-7 | . | TRBV30 | . | TGTGCCTGTGCAGGGTACTCCTCCTACGAGCAGTACTTC | CACAGYSSYEQYF
TRBJ2-3 | . | TRBV5-1 | . | TGCGCCAGCAGCTTAAACATTCCCACAGATACGCAGTATTTT | CASSLNIPTDTQYF
TRBJ2-5 | . | TRBV5-1 | . | TGCGCCAGTTTTGACCTCCCTCCCCAAGAGACCCAGTACTTC | CASFDLPPQETQYF
TRBJ1-1 | . | TRBV7-2 | . | TGTGCCAGCTCAAAGGGGAGTGGCACTGAAGCTTTCTTT | CASSKGSGTEAFF
TRBJ2-3 | few | TRBV29-1 | . | TGCAGCGTTGCGCTAGCCACAGATACGCAGTATTTT | CSVALATDTQYF
TRBJ2-3 | . | TRBV4-2 | . | TGTGCCAGCAGCCAAGGGAGACCCACCCCGGATACGCAGTATTTT | CASSQGRPTPDTQYF
TRBJ2-5 | . | TRBV29-1 | . | TGCAGCGTTGCTTCGGGGACCCAGTACTTC | CSVASGTQYF